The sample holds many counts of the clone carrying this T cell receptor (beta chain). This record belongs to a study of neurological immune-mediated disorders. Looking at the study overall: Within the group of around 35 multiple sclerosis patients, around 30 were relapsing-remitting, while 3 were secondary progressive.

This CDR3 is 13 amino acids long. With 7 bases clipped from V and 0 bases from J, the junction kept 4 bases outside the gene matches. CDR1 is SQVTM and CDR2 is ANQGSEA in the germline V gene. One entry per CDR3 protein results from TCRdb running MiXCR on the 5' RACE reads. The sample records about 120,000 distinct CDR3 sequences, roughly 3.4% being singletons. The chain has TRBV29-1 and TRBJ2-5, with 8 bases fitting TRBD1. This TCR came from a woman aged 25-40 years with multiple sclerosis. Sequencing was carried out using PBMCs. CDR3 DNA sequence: TGCAGCGGAACAGGGGGACACCAAGAGACCCAGTACTTC. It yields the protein CSGTGGHQETQYF.